This T cell receptor beta chain was profiled in a study of blood T cells in healthy people across ages. Findings and limits, study-wide: Diversity estimates drawn from one million T cells were deemed underestimates.

V lost 7 bases and J 0 bases, leaving 12 bases between the germline ends. From germline, CDR1 is SEHNR and CDR2 FQNEAQ (reference sequence). The CDR3 runs 14 residues. This clonotype was seen more than once but under ten times. Its antigen is not known. Together with a sample-barcoded 5' primer, a J-beta primer mix was included in a second PCR lasting about 7 to 12 cycles. All cDNA molecules were each tagged by a template-switch adaptor with 12 random nucleotides. Using its own MiXCR run on the 5' RACE reads, TCRdb lists one record per CDR3 protein. In the table there are just under 550,000 distinct CDR3 sequences, less than 25% of which are singletons. These data also formed part of another study, on T cells of mothers and their children. As that report states: For cDNA synthesis, the complete extracted RNA was used (roughly 1.5 ug per 15 ul). Added by the second PCR's M1S primer were sample barcodes and 2-4 random nucleotides.

The chain has TRBV7-9 and TRBJ1-1; D is uncertain. Sequencing was done on a sample of blood. This clonotype was sampled from a boy between 10 and 17 years old in good health. As DNA, the CDR3 is TGTGCCAGCACCTTCCCAGGTATGAACACTGAAGCTTTCTTT. Its protein is CASTFPGMNTEAFF.